These 5 T cell receptor beta chains share one sample of origin, sequenced in a study of T cell changes during pregnancy in multiple sclerosis. The assay was immunoSEQ multiplex PCR, and TCRdb's table has in-frame clones only and misses some. The sample holds around 110,000 clones; around 93% are singletons and the top ten take around 0.8%. Sequenced here: peripheral blood, sampled in the third trimester of pregnancy. The receptors derive from a female donor in good health, enrolled as a control in a pregnancy study.

The gene calls are TRBV9 and TRBJ2-5; 13 nucleotides line up with TRBD2. Germline CDR1 is SGDLS and CDR2 is YYNGEE. This CDR3 contains 16 residues. After removal of 4 bases from V and 5 bases from J, the junction contained 8 bases not matched to a gene. The CDR3 DNA reads as TGTGCCAGCAGCTCCGGACTAGCGGGGGTGGGTGAGACCCAGTACTTC. Its protein is CASSSGLAGVGETQYF.

The chain combines TRBV7-9 with TRBJ2-7, with D uncertain. The CDR3 sequence is 15 residues long. V lost 4 bases and J lost 4, with 17 bases in between. Germline V gene lookup returns CDR1 SEHNR and CDR2 FQNEAQ (reference sequence). CDR3 region: CASSSNQLLLYEQYF. The CDR3 bases are TGTGCCAGCAGCTCCAATCAGTTACTACTGTACGAGCAGTACTTC.

This clone was detected a few times. The V call is TRBV5-1, the J call TRBJ1-6; the match to TRBD1 covers 8 bases. The length of the CDR3 is 13 residues. The V gene end was trimmed by 3 bases and the J gene end by 14 bases; junction bases not matched to a gene: 7. Germline lookup yields CDR1 SGHRS and CDR2 YFSETQ. The CDR3 sequence is CASSYGTGASLHF. The DNA for the CDR3 is TGCGCCAGCAGCTACGGGACAGGAGCCTCCCTCCACTTT.

This chain uses TRBV5-8 with TRBJ2-1; a possible D gene is TRBD1 (5 bases). This CDR3 contains 13 residues. Germline-derived CDR1 and CDR2 are SGHTS and YDEGEE. V dropped 4 bases and J dropped 6 bases, with 11 bases sitting between them. The CDR3 DNA reads as TGTGCCAGCAGCATAGACAGAGTCAATGAGCAGTTCTTC. This gives the protein CASSIDRVNEQFF.

CDR3 residues: CASSQEWARGNSPLHF. CDR3 in DNA: TGTGCCAGCAGCCAAGAGTGGGCCAGGGGGAATTCACCCCTCCACTTT. The chain links TRBV14 to TRBJ1-6; 7 positions match TRBD1. The CDR3 loop spans 16 amino acids. The V gene end was trimmed by 0 bases and the J gene end by 7 bases; junction bases not matched to a gene: 6. CDR1 is SGHDN, CDR2 FVKESK, per germline. Filled out from reference TRBV14 and TRBJ1-6, the complete variable domain reads EAGVTQFPSHSVIEKGQTVTLRCDPISGHDNLYWYRRVMGKEIKFLLHFVKESKQDESGMPNNRFLAERTGGTYSTLKVQPAELEDSGVYFCASSQEWARGNSPLHFGNGTRLTVT.